This T cell receptor (beta chain) was retrieved from a study of T cells in Graves' hyperthyroidism and ophthalmopathy. Overall study results and limits: Model output signaled ophthalmopathy a median around 6.9 months ahead of onset. Researchers found most expanded thyroid clonotypes above 0.001 in blood as well.

Diagnoses were made from clinical symptoms, serum measures (thyroxine and TRAb), thyroid ultrasound and orbital computed tomography. V trimming: 0 bases; J trimming: 0 bases; junction bases outside the gene matches: 4. This CDR3 has 17 residues. Per germline, CDR1 SGHNT and CDR2 YYREEE (reference sequence). Remarks on this clonotype: Antigen specificity is unknown.

It was RNA transcripts that yielded the amplified TCR beta CDR3 regions. An initial round of RT-PCR targeting the TCR CDR3 relied on the HTBI primer set. TCRdb independently ran MiXCR on the multiplex PCR reads; one entry per CDR3 protein. The sample carries about half a million distinct CDR3 sequences, 16% recorded once. The sequence came from a woman in her 30s with Graves' ophthalmopathy. The source material was blood. The chain joins TRBV5-4 to TRBJ2-4; 9 bases line up with TRBD1. In DNA form, the CDR3 reads TGTGCCAGCAGCTTGGCACAGGGGGCTTTAGCCAAAAACATTCAGTACTTC. Translating it yields CASSLAQGALAKNIQYF.